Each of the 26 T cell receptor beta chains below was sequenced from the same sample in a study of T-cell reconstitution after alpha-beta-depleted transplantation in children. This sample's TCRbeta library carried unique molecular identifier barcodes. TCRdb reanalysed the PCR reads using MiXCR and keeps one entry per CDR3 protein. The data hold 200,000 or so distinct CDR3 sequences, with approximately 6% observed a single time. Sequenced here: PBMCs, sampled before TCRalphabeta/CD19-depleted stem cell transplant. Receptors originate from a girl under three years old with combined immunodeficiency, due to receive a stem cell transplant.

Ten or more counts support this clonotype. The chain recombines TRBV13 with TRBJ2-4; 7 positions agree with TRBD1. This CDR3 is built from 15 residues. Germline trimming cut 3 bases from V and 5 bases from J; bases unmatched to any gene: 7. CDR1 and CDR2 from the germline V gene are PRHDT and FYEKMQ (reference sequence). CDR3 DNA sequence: TGTGCCAGCAGCTTCGTCCGCCAGGGGGAAAACATTCAGTACTTC. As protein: CASSFVRQGENIQYF.

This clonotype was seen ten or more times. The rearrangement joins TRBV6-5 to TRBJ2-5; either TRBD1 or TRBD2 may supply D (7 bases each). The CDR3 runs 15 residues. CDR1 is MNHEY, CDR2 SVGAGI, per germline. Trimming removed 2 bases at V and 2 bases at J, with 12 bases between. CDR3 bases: TGTGCCAGCAGTTACGCCCAGGGGGGGCAAGAGACCCAGTACTTC. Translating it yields CASSYAQGGQETQYF.

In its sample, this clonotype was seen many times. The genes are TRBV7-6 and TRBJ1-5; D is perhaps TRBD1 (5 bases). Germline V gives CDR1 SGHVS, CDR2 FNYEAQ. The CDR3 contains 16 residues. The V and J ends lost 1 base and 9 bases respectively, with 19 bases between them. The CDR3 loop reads CASSLGDPGPEGPQHF. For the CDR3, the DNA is TGTGCCAGCAGCTTAGGGGATCCGGGACCGGAGGGGCCCCAGCATTTT. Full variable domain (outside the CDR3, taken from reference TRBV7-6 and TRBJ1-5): GAGVSQSPRYKVTKRGQDVALRCDPISGHVSLYWYRQALGQGPEFLTYFNYEAQQDKSGLPNDRFSAERPEGSISTLTIQRTEQRDSAMYRCASSLGDPGPEGPQHFGDGTRLSIL.

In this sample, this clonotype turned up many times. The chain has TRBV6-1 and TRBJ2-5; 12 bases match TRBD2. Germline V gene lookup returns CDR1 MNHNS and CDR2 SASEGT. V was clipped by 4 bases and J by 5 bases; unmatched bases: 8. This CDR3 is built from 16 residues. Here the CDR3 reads CASSALGLAGLETQYF. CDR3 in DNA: TGTGCCAGCAGTGCTCTCGGACTAGCGGGGCTGGAGACCCAGTACTTC.

The CDR3 nucleotides are TGTGCCAGCAACATCCGCGGGGGGCTCTACGAGCAGTACTTC. It yields the protein CASNIRGGLYEQYF. The chain links TRBV5-2 to TRBJ2-7. TRBV5-2 is listed as a pseudogene. The CDR3 contains 14 residues.

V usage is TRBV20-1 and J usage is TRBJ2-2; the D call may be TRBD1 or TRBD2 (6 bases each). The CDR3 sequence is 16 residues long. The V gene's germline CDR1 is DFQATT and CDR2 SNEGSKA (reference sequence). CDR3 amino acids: CCARGRKGGNTGELFF. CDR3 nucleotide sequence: TGCTGCGCTAGGGGTCGAAAGGGGGGGAACACCGGGGAGCTGTTTTTT.

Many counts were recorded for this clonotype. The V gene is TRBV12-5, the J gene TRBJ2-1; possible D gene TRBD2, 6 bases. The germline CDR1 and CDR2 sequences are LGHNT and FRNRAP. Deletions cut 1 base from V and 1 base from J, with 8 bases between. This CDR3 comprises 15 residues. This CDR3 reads CASGLGGGSYNEQFF. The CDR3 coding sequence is TGTGCTAGTGGTTTGGGGGGAGGATCCTACAATGAGCAGTTCTTC.

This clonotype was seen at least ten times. CDR3 in amino acids: CASKHFGDRDYGYTF. DNA for the CDR3: TGTGCCAGCAAACATTTTGGAGACAGGGACTATGGCTACACCTTC. This chain joins TRBV6-1 and TRBJ1-2; 7 positions agree with TRBD1. The germline V gene encodes CDR1 MNHNS and CDR2 SASEGT. The V gene end was trimmed by 7 bases and the J gene end by 3 bases; junction bases not matched to a gene: 11. The CDR3 totals 15 residues.

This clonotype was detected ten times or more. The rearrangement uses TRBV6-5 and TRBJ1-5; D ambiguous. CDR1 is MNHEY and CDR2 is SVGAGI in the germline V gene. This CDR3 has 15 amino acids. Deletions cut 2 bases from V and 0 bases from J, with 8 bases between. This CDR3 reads CASSYEGYSNQPQHF. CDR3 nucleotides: TGTGCCAGCAGTTACGAGGGTTATAGCAATCAGCCCCAGCATTTT.

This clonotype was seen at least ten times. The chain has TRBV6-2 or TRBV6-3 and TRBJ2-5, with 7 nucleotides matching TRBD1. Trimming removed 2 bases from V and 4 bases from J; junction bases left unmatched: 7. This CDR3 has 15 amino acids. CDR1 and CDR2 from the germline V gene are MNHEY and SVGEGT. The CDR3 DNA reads TGTGCCAGCAGTTACGAGCCAGGGGGAGCAGAGACCCAGTACTTC. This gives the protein CASSYEPGGAETQYF.

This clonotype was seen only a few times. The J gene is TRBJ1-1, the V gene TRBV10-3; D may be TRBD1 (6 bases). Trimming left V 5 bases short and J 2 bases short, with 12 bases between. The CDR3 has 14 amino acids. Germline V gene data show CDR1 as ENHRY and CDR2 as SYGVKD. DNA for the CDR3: TGTGCCATCAGTTCTACGGGACAAAACACTGAAGCTTTCTTT. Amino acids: CAISSTGQNTEAFF.

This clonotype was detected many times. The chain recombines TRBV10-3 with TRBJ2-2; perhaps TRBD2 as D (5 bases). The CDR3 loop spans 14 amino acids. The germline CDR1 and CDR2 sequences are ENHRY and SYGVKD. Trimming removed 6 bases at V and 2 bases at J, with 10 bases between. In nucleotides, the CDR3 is TGTGCCATCAGAGGTAGCGAAAACACCGGGGAGCTGTTTTTT. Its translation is CAIRGSENTGELFF.

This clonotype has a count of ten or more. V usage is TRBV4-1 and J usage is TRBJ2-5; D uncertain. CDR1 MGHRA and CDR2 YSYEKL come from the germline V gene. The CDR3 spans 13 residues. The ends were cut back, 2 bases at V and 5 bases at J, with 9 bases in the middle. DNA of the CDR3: TGCGCCAGCAGCCAAACTCTACAGGAGACCCAGTACTTC. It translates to CASSQTLQETQYF.

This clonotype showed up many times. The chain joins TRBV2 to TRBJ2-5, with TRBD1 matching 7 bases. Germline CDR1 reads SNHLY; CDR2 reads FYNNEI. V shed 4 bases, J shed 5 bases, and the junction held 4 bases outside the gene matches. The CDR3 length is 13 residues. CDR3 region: CASSAGGWETQYF. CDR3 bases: TGTGCCAGCAGTGCAGGGGGTTGGGAGACCCAGTACTTC.

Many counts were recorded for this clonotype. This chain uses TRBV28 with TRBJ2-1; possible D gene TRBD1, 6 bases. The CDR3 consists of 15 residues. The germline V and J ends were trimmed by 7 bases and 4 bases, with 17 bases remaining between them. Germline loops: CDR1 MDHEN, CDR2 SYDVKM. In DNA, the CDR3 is TGTGCCAGCAATCCCGGGACACCGCTTTACAATGAGCAGTTCTTC. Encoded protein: CASNPGTPLYNEQFF.

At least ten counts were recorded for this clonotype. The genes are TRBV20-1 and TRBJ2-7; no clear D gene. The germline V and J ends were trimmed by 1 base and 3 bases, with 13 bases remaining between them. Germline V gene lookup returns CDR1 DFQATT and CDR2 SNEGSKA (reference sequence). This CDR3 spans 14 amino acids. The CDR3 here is CSARGETLIYEQYF. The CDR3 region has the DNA TGCAGTGCTAGAGGTGAGACACTCATCTACGAGCAGTACTTC.

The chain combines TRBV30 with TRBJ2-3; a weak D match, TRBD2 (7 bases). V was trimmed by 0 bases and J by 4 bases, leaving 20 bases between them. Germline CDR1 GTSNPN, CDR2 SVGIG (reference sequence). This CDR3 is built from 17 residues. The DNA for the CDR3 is TGTGCCTGGAGTGTAAGAGGGGAACGGGGGGCCCCAGATACGCAGTATTTT. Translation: CAWSVRGERGAPDTQYF.

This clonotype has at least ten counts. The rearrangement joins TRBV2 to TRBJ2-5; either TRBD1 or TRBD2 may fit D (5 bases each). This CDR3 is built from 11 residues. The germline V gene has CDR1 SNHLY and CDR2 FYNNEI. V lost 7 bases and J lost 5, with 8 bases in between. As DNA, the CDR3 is TGTGCCAGCAAGAGGGGCGAGACCCAGTACTTC. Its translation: CASKRGETQYF.

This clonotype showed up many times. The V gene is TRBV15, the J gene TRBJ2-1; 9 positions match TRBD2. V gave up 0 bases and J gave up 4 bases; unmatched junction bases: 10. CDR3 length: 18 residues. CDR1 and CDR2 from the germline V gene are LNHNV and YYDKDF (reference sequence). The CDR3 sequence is CATSRDRRISGSYNEQFF. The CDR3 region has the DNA TGTGCCACCAGCAGAGATAGGAGGATTAGCGGGAGTTACAATGAGCAGTTCTTC.

CDR3 in amino acids: CASSPLMGSGEQYF. The CDR3 DNA sequence: TGTGCCAGCAGCCCTCTTATGGGGTCGGGGGAGCAGTACTTC. The rearrangement links TRBV7-9 to TRBJ2-7, with D perhaps matching TRBD2 (5 bases). Germline CDR1 and CDR2: SEHNR and FQNEAQ (reference sequence). The V gene lost 5 bases and the J gene lost 7 bases, with 18 bases spanning the gap. The CDR3 sequence is 14 residues long.

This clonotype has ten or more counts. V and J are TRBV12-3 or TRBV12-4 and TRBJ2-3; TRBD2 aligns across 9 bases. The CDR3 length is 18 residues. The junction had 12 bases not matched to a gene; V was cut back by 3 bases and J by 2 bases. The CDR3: CASSLVSGGQFLTDTQYF. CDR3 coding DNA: TGTGCCAGCAGTTTGGTTAGCGGGGGCCAATTTCTCACAGATACGCAGTATTTT.

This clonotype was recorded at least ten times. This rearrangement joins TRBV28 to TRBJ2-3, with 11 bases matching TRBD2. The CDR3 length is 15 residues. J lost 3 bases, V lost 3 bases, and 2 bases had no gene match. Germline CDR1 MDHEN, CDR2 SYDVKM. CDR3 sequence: CASSFSGRGTDTQYF. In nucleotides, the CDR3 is TGTGCCAGCAGTTTTAGCGGGAGGGGGACAGATACGCAGTATTTT.

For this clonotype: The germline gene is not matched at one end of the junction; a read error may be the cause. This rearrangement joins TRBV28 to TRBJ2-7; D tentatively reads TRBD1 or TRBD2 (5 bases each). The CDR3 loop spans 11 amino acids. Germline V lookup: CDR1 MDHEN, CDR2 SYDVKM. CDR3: CASGFGDEEYF. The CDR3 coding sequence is TGTGCCAGCGGCTTTGGGGACGAGGAGTACTTC.

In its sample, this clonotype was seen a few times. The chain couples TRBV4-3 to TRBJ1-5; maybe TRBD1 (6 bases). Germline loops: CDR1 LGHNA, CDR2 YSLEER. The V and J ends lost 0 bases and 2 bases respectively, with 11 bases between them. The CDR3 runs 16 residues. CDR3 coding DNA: TGCGCCAGCAGCCAAGACAGGGGCGGGGGCAATCAGCCCCAGCATTTT. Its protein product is CASSQDRGGGNQPQHF.

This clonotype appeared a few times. This CDR3 reads CASSRTSFYNEQFF. CDR3 nucleotide sequence: TGTGCCAGTAGTAGGACATCATTCTACAATGAGCAGTTCTTC. The V and J genes are TRBV19 and TRBJ2-1, with D possibly matching TRBD1 (5 bases). The germline gives CDR1 LNHDA, CDR2 SQIVND (reference sequence). CDR3 size: 14 residues. With 4 bases removed from V and 3 bases from J, the gap between germline ends came to 10 bases. The variable domain in full, completed from reference TRBV19 and TRBJ2-1, reads DGGITQSPKYLFRKEGQNVTLSCEQNLNHDAMYWYRQDPGQGLRLIYYSQIVNDFQKGDIAEGYSVSREKKESFPLTVTSAQKNPTAFYLCASSRTSFYNEQFFGPGTRLTVL.

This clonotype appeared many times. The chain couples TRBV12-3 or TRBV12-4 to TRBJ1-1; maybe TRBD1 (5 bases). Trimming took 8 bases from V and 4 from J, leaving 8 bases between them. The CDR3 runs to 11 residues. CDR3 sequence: CASGQGTEAFF. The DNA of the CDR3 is TGTGCCAGCGGGCAGGGCACTGAAGCTTTCTTT.